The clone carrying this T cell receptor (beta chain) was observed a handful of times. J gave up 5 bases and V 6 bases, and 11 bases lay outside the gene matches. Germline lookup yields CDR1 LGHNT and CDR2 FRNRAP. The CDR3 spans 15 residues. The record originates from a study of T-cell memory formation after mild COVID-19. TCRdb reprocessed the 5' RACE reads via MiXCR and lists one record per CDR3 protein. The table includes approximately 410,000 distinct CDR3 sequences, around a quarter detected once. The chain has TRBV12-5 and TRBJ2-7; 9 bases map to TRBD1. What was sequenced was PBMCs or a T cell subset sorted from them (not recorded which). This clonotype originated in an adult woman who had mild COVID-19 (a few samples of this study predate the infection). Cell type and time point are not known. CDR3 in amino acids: CASGQAGTGSDEQYF. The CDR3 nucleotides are TGTGCTAGTGGACAAGCCGGGACAGGGTCCGACGAGCAGTACTTC.